This TCR beta chain is from a study of T cell changes during pregnancy in multiple sclerosis. Sequenced by immunoSEQ multiplex PCR; TCRdb stores in-frame clones only, minus some. The sample holds 65,000 to 85,000 clones, about nine tenths seen once. Material: CD4+ T cells from peripheral blood mononuclear cells, obtained after pregnancy. This clonotype was obtained from a female donor with multiple sclerosis, enrolled in a pregnancy study.

In DNA form, the CDR3 reads TGCGCCAGCAGCCCCGGACAGGAAACCGGGGAGCTGTTTTTT. Translated, it gives CASSPGQETGELFF. The chain recombines TRBV5-1 with TRBJ2-2, with 7 bases aligning to TRBD1. The germline CDR1 and CDR2 sequences are SGHRS and YFSETQ. This CDR3 contains 14 residues. Trimming removed 4 bases from V and 5 bases from J; junction bases left unmatched: 5. Full variable domain (missing parts from reference TRBV5-1 and TRBJ2-2): KAGVTQTPRYLIKTRGQQVTLSCSPISGHRSVSWYQQTPGQGLQFLFEYFSETQRNKGNFPGRFSGRQFSNSRSEMNVSTLELGDSALYLCASSPGQETGELFFGEGSRLTVL.